This TCR beta chain is from a study of patients and donors after allogeneic stem cell transplantation. TCRdb re-called the RT-PCR reads through MiXCR, storing one row per CDR3 protein. This sample has about 160,000 distinct CDR3 sequences, with about 24% found just once. This clonotype was detected only a few times. Germline-derived CDR1 and CDR2 are SGDLS and YYNGEE. With 0 bases removed from V and 0 bases from J, the gap between germline ends came to 13 bases. This CDR3 is built from 17 residues. The TCR was taken from a human donor who was either an allogeneic HSCT recipient or a stem cell or donor lymphocyte infusion donor (not recorded which). It is not recorded whose cells these are; they may come from a transplant donor. Sequencing was done on a sample of blood, either unsorted or a sorted T cell fraction (not recorded which). V usage is TRBV9 and J usage is TRBJ2-1; D not certain. In nucleotides, the CDR3 is TGTGCCAGCAGCGTAGCCGACTCTGGGTTCTCCTACAATGAGCAGTTCTTC. It specifies CASSVADSGFSYNEQFF.